Each of the 23 T cell receptor beta chains below was sequenced from the same sample in a study of blood T cell repertoires in COVID-19. Libraries were prepared by immunoSEQ multiplex PCR; TCRdb keeps only in-frame clonotypes and omits some of them. The table has 350,000 to 450,000 clones, around 84% seen once. Material for sequencing was peripheral blood. The receptors derive from a woman aged 18-30 years with acute or convalescent COVID-19.

The gene calls are TRBV5-6 and TRBJ2-5; 7 bases match TRBD2. V gave up 1 base and J gave up 5 bases; unmatched junction bases: 5. In germline, CDR1 is SGHDT, CDR2 YYEEEE. This CDR3 region has 14 residues. The CDR3 reads CASSLYRRGETQYF. The CDR3 region has the DNA TGTGCCAGCAGCTTGTATCGGCGGGGGGAGACCCAGTACTTC.

This rearrangement joins TRBV12-3 or TRBV12-4 to TRBJ2-7; D ambiguous. This CDR3 spans 12 amino acids. Trimming pared 2 bases from V and 3 bases from J, leaving 5 bases between. The CDR3 DNA is TGTGCCAGCAGTTTACCGGGCTACGAGCAGTACTTC. It yields the protein CASSLPGYEQYF.

This clone is a singleton in its sample. CDR3: CASSVGAGQGAVRGYTF. The CDR3 DNA is TGTGCCAGCAGCGTAGGAGCGGGACAGGGGGCGGTAAGAGGCTACACCTTC. The chain has TRBV9 and TRBJ1-2; 12 nucleotides line up with TRBD1. Germline CDR1 and CDR2: SGDLS and YYNGEE. The CDR3 covers 17 residues. The ends lost 0 bases at V and 8 bases at J; junction bases unmatched: 11.

CDR3 sequence: CASSYSGQVKNEKLFF. CDR3 DNA sequence: TGTGCCAGCAGTTACTCGGGACAAGTAAAGAATGAAAAACTGTTTTTT. V usage is TRBV6-5 and J usage is TRBJ1-4, with D tentatively TRBD1 (6 bases). This CDR3 has 16 residues. With 0 bases removed from V and 5 bases from J, the gap between germline ends came to 13 bases. The V gene's germline CDR1 is MNHEY and CDR2 SVGAGI.

The rearrangement links TRBV6-5 to TRBJ2-2; possibly TRBD2 for D (6 bases). Germline V gene data show CDR1 as MNHEY and CDR2 as SVGAGI. V was pared by 6 bases and J by 3 bases, with 14 bases between. The CDR3 is made up of 15 amino acids. CDR3 amino acids: CASRGGPRDTGELFF. The DNA of the CDR3 is TGTGCCAGCAGAGGAGGGCCGCGGGACACCGGGGAGCTGTTTTTT.

The chain is built from TRBV5-6 and TRBJ1-2, with 8 bases fitting TRBD1. CDR1 is SGHDT, CDR2 YYEEEE, per germline. The V and J ends lost 3 bases and 8 bases, in that order; junction bases with no gene match: 6. The CDR3 sequence is 13 residues long. The DNA for the CDR3 is TGTGCCAGCAGCTCAACAGGGGGAGGAGGCTACACCTTC. Translation: CASSSTGGGGYTF.

The chain employs TRBV4-1 and TRBJ1-1; tentative D call: TRBD1 (5 bases). Germline CDR1 is MGHRA and CDR2 is YSYEKL. V was shortened by 1 base and J by 4 bases, with 13 bases between the two germline ends. This CDR3 region has 15 residues. CDR3 in amino acids: CASSQGWVGGTEAFF. As DNA, the CDR3 is TGCGCCAGCAGCCAAGGTTGGGTCGGGGGCACTGAAGCTTTCTTT.

Of note for this clone: The sample carries other DNA sequences with the same CDR3. The V gene is TRBV10-3, the J gene TRBJ2-7; D unresolved. This CDR3 has 11 residues. Deletions cut 4 bases from V and 4 bases from J, with 5 bases between. CDR1 and CDR2 from the germline V gene are ENHRY and SYGVKD. CDR3 nucleotides: TGTGCCATCAGTGGAGGTTACGAGCAGTACTTC. The encoded protein is CAISGGYEQYF.

CDR3 nucleotides: TGTGCCACCAGTGACCCGACTAGCTCAGGGGAGACCCAGTACTTC. Residues: CATSDPTSSGETQYF. V usage is TRBV24-1 and J usage is TRBJ2-5, with 7 positions matching TRBD2. V dropped 4 bases and J dropped 5; count of bases not matched to a gene: 9. Germline V gene sequence: CDR1 KGHDR, CDR2 SFDVKD. The CDR3 totals 15 residues.

V is TRBV7-9 and J is TRBJ2-3; 7 positions match TRBD1. With 1 base clipped from V and 3 bases from J, the junction kept 4 bases outside the gene matches. Looked up from germline, CDR1 is SEHNR and CDR2 is FQNEAQ (reference sequence). The CDR3 has 15 residues. The CDR3 region has the DNA TGTGCCAGCAGCTTAGAGGGCAGGGGGACAGATACGCAGTATTTT. This sequence encodes CASSLEGRGTDTQYF.

This clone came up once. The chain is built from TRBV5-7 and TRBJ2-2, with D hard to call. TRBV5-7 is filed as an ORF, its function uncertain. Between the trimmed V and J ends, which lost 1 base and 1 base, there was a span of 5 bases. The CDR3 contains 14 residues. Here the CDR3 reads CASSLLRNTGELFF. The CDR3 DNA sequence: TGTGCCAGCAGCTTGCTAAGGAACACCGGGGAGCTGTTTTTT.

This clone has a handful of counts. V is TRBV9 and J is TRBJ1-3; tentatively, D is TRBD1 (5 bases). V was cut by 0 bases and J by 6 bases, with 16 bases left in between. There are 16 residues in the CDR3. Germline V CDR1 and CDR2: SGDLS, YYNGEE. In DNA form, the CDR3 reads TGTGCCAGCAGCGTAGATTCAGGGACTGGCTTAAACACCATATATTTT. Translating gives CASSVDSGTGLNTIYF.

The V and J genes are TRBV5-6 and TRBJ2-7, with D possibly matching TRBD1 (5 bases). The CDR3 loop spans 15 amino acids. V lost 2 bases and J lost 0, with 12 bases in between. Germline values: CDR1 SGHDT, CDR2 YYEEEE. This CDR3 reads CASSFDSLNSYEQYF. The CDR3 nucleotides read TGTGCCAGCAGCTTCGACAGCCTGAACTCCTACGAGCAGTACTTC.

The chain uses TRBV11-2 and TRBJ2-3, with TRBD2 matching over 10 bases. Trimming took 5 bases from V and 4 from J; bases not matched to a gene: 15. The germline V gene has CDR1 SGHAT and CDR2 FQNNGV. The CDR3 is 18 amino acids. CDR3 DNA: TGTGCCAGCAGCCCCCGTCGGAGCGGGAGGGTACCGTCAGATACGCAGTATTTT. It codes for CASSPRRSGRVPSDTQYF.

The CDR3 DNA sequence: TGTGCCAGCAGCTTAGGGAGAGGTGGGTCCTACGAGCAGTACTTC. Translating it yields CASSLGRGGSYEQYF. This sequence joins TRBV7-2 and TRBJ2-7; D ambiguous. This CDR3 is 15 amino acids long. Germline loops: CDR1 SGHTA, CDR2 FQGNSA. Trimming left V 1 base short and J 1 base short, with 11 bases between. The full variable domain, in which reference TRBV7-2 and TRBJ2-7 provide the parts outside the CDR3, is GAGVSQSPSNKVTEKGKDVELRCDPISGHTALYWYRQSLGQGLEFLIYFQGNSAPDKSGLPSDRFSAERTGGSVSTLTIQRTQQEDSAVYLCASSLGRGGSYEQYFGPGTRLTVT.

This clone was recorded a few times. The chain employs TRBV9 and TRBJ2-1, with 8 nucleotides matching TRBD1. Per the germline V gene, CDR1 is SGDLS and CDR2 is YYNGEE. This CDR3 contains 15 residues. V trimming: 3 bases; J trimming: 3 bases; junction bases outside the gene matches: 5. The CDR3 loop is CASSAQGAVYNEQFF. The CDR3 DNA sequence: TGTGCCAGCAGCGCCCAGGGGGCTGTCTACAATGAGCAGTTCTTC.

The CDR3 reads CASSRTGTGAYGYTF. The CDR3 nucleotides read TGTGCCAGCAGTAGAACCGGGACAGGGGCCTATGGCTACACCTTC. This chain links TRBV6-5 with TRBJ1-2; TRBD1 matches at 10 bases. V shed 5 bases, J shed 4 bases, and the junction held 7 bases outside the gene matches. This CDR3 is built from 15 residues. CDR1 is MNHEY and CDR2 is SVGAGI in the germline V gene.

The chain links TRBV14 to TRBJ1-2, with D tentatively TRBD1 (6 bases). The V and J ends lost 4 bases and 14 bases respectively, with 23 bases between them. The germline gives CDR1 SGHDN, CDR2 FVKESK. The CDR3 spans 14 residues. CDR3 nucleotide sequence: TGTGCCAGCAGCCTTGGATCTCCCGGGACACGGGGTACCTTC. It encodes CASSLGSPGTRGTF.

This sequence joins TRBV5-5 and TRBJ1-1; possibly TRBD1 for D (6 bases). Per the germline V gene, CDR1 is SGHKS and CDR2 is YYEKEE (reference sequence). The CDR3 is 15 residues long. Trimming took 0 bases from V and 5 from J, leaving 14 bases between them. The CDR3 loop is CASSLGGAGVTEAFF. The CDR3 nucleotides read TGTGCCAGCAGCTTGGGGGGCGCAGGGGTGACTGAAGCTTTCTTT.

The chain carries TRBV28 and TRBJ2-7, with TRBD2 matching over 9 bases. The CDR3 sequence is 22 residues long. J gave up 0 bases and V 3 bases, and 24 bases lay outside the gene matches. Germline CDR1 reads MDHEN; CDR2 reads SYDVKM. DNA of the CDR3: TGTGCCAGCAGTTTCCGCTCCCCGGGGCAAGTAATTACTAGCGGGCCCTCCTACGAGCAGTACTTC. Its translation: CASSFRSPGQVITSGPSYEQYF.

This clone was observed once. The V call is TRBV12-3 or TRBV12-4, the J call TRBJ2-7; D gene ambiguous. V lost 5 bases and J lost 1, with 3 bases in between. The CDR3 is 11 residues long. CDR3 amino acids: CASSPSYEQYF. CDR3 coding DNA: TGTGCCAGCAGTCCTTCCTACGAGCAGTACTTC.

This clone was detected once. The rearrangement links TRBV4-2 to TRBJ1-4, with no clear D. This CDR3 is built from 16 residues. The V gene lost 0 bases and the J gene lost 0 bases, with 8 bases spanning the gap. Germline V CDR1 and CDR2: LGHNA, YNFKEQ. Here the CDR3 reads CASSQELRATNEKLFF. CDR3 bases: TGTGCCAGCAGCCAAGAATTGAGGGCAACTAATGAAAAACTGTTTTTT.

This clone appeared a single time. The rearrangement uses TRBV5-6 and TRBJ1-4; D is unclear. The CDR3 runs 15 residues. Trimming shortened V by 2 bases and J by 11 bases, and 19 bases separated the two germline ends. Germline V gene lookup returns CDR1 SGHDT and CDR2 YYEEEE. The CDR3 sequence: CASSLITGNQEKLFF. Written as DNA, the CDR3 is TGTGCCAGCAGCTTAATTACCGGGAACCAAGAGAAACTGTTTTTT.